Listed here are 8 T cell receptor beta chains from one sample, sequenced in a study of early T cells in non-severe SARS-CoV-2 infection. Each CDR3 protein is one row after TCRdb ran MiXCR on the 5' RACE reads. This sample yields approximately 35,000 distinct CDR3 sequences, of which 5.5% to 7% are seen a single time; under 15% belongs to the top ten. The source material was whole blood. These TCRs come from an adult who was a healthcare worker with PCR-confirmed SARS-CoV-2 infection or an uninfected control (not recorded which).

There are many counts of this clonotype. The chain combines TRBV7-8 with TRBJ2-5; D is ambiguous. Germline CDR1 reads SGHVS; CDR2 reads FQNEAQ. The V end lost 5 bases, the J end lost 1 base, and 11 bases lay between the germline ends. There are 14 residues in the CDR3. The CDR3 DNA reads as TGTGCCAGCAGCCCGCGGACCTTCCAAGAGACCCAGTACTTC. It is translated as CASSPRTFQETQYF.

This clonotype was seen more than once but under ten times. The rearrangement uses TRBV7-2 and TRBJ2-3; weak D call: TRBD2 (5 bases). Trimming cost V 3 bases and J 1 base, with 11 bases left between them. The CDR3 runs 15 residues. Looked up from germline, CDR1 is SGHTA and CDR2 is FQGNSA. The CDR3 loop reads CASSFIGGRTDTQYF. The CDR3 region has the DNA TGTGCCAGCAGCTTTATAGGCGGGCGCACAGATACGCAGTATTTT.

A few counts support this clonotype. CDR3 DNA: TGCAGTGCTAGGGGGACAGCGTCCCCCAATGAAAAACTGTTTTTT. Amino acids: CSARGTASPNEKLFF. The J gene is TRBJ1-4, the V gene TRBV20-1, with TRBD1 matching over 7 bases. CDR1 and CDR2 from the germline V gene are DFQATT and SNEGSKA (reference sequence). The CDR3 spans 15 residues. The J segment lost 5 bases and the V segment lost 3 bases, leaving 9 bases of the junction unmatched.

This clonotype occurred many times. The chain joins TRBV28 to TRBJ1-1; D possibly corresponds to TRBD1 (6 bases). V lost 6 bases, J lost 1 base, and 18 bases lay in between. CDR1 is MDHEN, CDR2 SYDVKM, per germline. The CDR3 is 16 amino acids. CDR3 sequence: CASSFPWGGGNTEAFF. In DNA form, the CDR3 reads TGTGCCAGCAGCTTCCCTTGGGGGGGCGGGAACACTGAAGCTTTCTTT.

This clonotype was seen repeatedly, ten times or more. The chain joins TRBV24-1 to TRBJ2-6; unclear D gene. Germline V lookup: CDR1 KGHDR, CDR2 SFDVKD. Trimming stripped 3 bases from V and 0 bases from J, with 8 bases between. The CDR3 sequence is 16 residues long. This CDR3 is CATSDHDTSGANVLTF. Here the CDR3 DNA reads TGTGCCACCAGTGATCACGACACCTCTGGGGCCAACGTCCTGACTTTC.

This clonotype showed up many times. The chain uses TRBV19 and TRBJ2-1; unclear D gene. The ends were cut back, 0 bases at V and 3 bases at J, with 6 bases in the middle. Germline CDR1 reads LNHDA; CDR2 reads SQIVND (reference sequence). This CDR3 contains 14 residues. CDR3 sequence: CASSIEASYNEQFF. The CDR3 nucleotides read TGTGCCAGTAGTATAGAGGCCAGCTACAATGAGCAGTTCTTC.

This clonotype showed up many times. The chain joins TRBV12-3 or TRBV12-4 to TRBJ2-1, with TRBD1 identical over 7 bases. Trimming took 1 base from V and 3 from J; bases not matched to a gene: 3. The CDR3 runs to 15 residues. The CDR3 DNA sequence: TGTGCCAGCAGTTTAGAACAGGGGAGCTACAATGAGCAGTTCTTC. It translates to CASSLEQGSYNEQFF.

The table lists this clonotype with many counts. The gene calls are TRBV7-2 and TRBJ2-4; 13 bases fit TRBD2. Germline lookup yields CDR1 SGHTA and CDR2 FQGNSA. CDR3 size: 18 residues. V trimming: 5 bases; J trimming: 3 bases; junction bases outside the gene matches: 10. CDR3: CASSDFGLAGAYKNIQYF. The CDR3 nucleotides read TGTGCCAGCAGCGATTTCGGACTAGCGGGGGCCTACAAAAACATTCAGTACTTC.